This is a list of T cell receptor beta chains from one sample in a study of tumor-infiltrating lymphocytes in primary liver carcinoma. TCRdb re-called the multiplex PCR reads through MiXCR, storing one row per CDR3 protein. The sample consists of some 320,000 distinct CDR3 sequences, over 55% of them appearing once. The sequenced sample consisted of peripheral blood. These receptors all stem from a man aged 40-49 years with primary liver carcinoma and hepatitis B virus infection. Both conserved end residues are part of each CDR3. The order of the fields is D gene, J gene, clone size, V gene, CDR3 DNA, CDR3 protein. The D gene is left open where the match is weak. Size is omitted from some rows. Given values are once, few, many or a class for expanded clones.

- TRBJ1-2 - TRBV19 TGTGCCAGTAGTAAGGACCGCCGATTCTATGGCTACACCTTC CASSKDRRFYGYTF
TRBD1 TRBJ2-3 - TRBV23-1 TGCGCCAGCCACAGGAACAGGGGGCATGAAGATACGCAGTATTTT CASHRNRGHEDTQYF
TRBD1 TRBJ1-2 many TRBV4-2 TGTGCCAGCAGCCCTGGGACAGGCGAAAACTATGGCTACACCTTC CASSPGTGENYGYTF
TRBD2 TRBJ2-5 few TRBV28 TGTGCCAGCAGTCCTCAGGCGGGAGGGCTGGAGACCCAGTACTTC CASSPQAGGLETQYF
TRBD2 TRBJ2-1 - TRBV11-2 TGTGCTAGCACCCGGGAGGACAACTCCTACAATGATCAGTTCTTC CASTREDNSYNDQFF
- TRBJ2-1 many TRBV4-2 TGTGCCAGCAGCCAAGATATGTTGCCGGGTGAGCAGTTCTTC CASSQDMLPGEQFF
TRBD2 TRBJ2-7 - TRBV7-8 TGTACCAGCAGCCCGGGCGCGGGAGTTATTTCCGAGCAGTACTTC CTSSPGAGVISEQYF
TRBD1 TRBJ1-2 - TRBV5-5 TGTGCCAGCAGCTTGCGAGGGGGCGGCTATGGCTGCACCTTC CASSLRGGGYGCTF
- TRBJ1-6 few TRBV28 TGTGCCAGCAGTTTATCAACCACCAATTCACCCCTCCACTTT CASSLSTTNSPLHF
- TRBJ2-7 - TRBV11-1 TGTGTCAGCAGCCTGACAAGGAGCTACCAGCAGTACTTC CVSSLTRSYQQYF
- TRBJ2-3 - TRBV5-4 TGTACCATCACCGGGGGAGGCTTGCGTCATACGCAGTATTTT CTITGGGLRHTQYF
- TRBJ2-3 - TRBV4-3 TGCGCCAGCAGCCAAGAAATGTTGGGGTGGGATACGCAGTATTTT CASSQEMLGWDTQYF